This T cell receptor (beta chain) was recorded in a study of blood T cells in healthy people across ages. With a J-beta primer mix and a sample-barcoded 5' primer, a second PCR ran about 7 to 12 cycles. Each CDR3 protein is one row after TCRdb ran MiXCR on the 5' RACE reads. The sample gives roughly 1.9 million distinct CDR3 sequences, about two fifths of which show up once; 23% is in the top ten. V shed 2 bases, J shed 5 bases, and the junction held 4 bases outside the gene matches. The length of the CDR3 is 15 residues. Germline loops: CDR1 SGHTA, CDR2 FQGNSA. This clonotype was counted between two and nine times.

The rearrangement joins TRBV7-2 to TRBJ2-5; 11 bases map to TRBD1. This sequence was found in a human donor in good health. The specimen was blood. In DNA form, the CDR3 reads TGTGCCAGCAGCTTACTTGGGACAGGGGGGGAGACCCAGTACTTC. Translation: CASSLLGTGGETQYF.